These 8 T cell receptor beta chains originate from one sample sequenced in a study of neurological immune-mediated disorders. TCRdb re-called the 5' RACE reads with MiXCR, one entry per CDR3 protein. The table has about 95,000 distinct CDR3 sequences, roughly 4% seen once. Sample: PBMCs. The receptors were sampled from a woman aged 18-35 years with multiple sclerosis.

This clonotype was observed at least ten times. The chain employs TRBV6-6 and TRBJ2-7, with D possibly matching TRBD2 (5 bases). Germline V gene lookup returns CDR1 MNHNY and CDR2 SVGAGI (reference sequence). Trimming pared 4 bases from V and 4 bases from J, leaving 11 bases between. The CDR3 contains 13 residues. In DNA form, the CDR3 reads TGTGCCAGCAGTTGGTCGGGATTGTACGAGCAGTACTTC. This codes for CASSWSGLYEQYF.

A note on this clonotype: A read error may explain this, as a much larger clone is one base away. The chain couples TRBV20-1 to TRBJ2-3, with 10 nucleotides matching TRBD2. The CDR3 consists of 15 residues. Germline values: CDR1 DFQATT, CDR2 SNEGSKA (reference sequence). In DNA, the CDR3 is TGCAGTGCTAGAAGGACTAGCGGTAGCACAGATAAGCAGTATTTT. It translates to CSARRTSGSTDKQYF.

Remarks on this clonotype: This may be a read error, as it is one base from a much larger clone. This chain uses TRBV7-9 with TRBJ1-3; D call uncertain. This CDR3 contains 13 residues. Germline V gene data show CDR1 as SEHNR and CDR2 as FQNEAQ (reference sequence). CDR3: CASSLGSGKTIYF. For the CDR3, the DNA is TGTGCCAGCAGCTTGGGCTCTGGAAAAACCATATATTTT.

Many counts were recorded for this clonotype. This chain connects TRBV12-5 to TRBJ2-5, with D hard to call. The CDR3 consists of 15 residues. Trimming took 1 base from V and 5 from J, leaving 14 bases between them. Germline-derived CDR1 and CDR2 are LGHNT and FRNRAP. CDR3 DNA: TGTGCTAGTGGTTTGGCCCCCGAGGTCAAGGAGACCCAGTACTTC. As protein: CASGLAPEVKETQYF.

This clonotype was seen ten or more times. V is TRBV20-1 and J is TRBJ2-5, with D possibly being TRBD1 or TRBD2 (6 bases each). CDR1 and CDR2 (germline): DFQATT, SNEGSKA (reference sequence). Deletions cut 0 bases from V and 0 bases from J, with 8 bases between. CDR3 length: 14 amino acids. For the CDR3, the DNA is TGCAGTGCTAGAGAAGGGGGGTACCAAGAGACCCAGTACTTC. Its translation: CSAREGGYQETQYF.

In its sample, this clonotype was seen many times. V gene TRBV7-9 combines with J gene TRBJ2-1; no firm D call. Germline CDR1 and CDR2: SEHNR and FQNEAQ (reference sequence). V was cut by 0 bases and J by 6 bases, with 9 bases left in between. The length of the CDR3 is 14 residues. CDR3 nucleotides: TGTGCCAGCAGCTTAGCGCAGGAGAGCAATGAGCAGTTCTTC. Its translation is CASSLAQESNEQFF.

This clonotype was seen more than once but under ten times. Since a much larger clone is just one base distant, this may be a read error. The V and J genes are TRBV6-1 and TRBJ1-4; D might be TRBD1 (5 bases). The CDR3 has 14 residues. Germline V gives CDR1 MNHNS, CDR2 SASEGT. The DNA of the CDR3 is TGTGCCAGCAGGGAAGGGGTTCATCATGAAAAACTGTTTTTT. Its protein product is CASREGVHHEKLFF.

This clonotype showed up many times. DNA of the CDR3: TGTGCCAGCAGCTTATTGATTGGGCGGGACCTCACCGGGGAGCTGTTTTTT. Its protein is CASSLLIGRDLTGELFF. The chain has TRBV7-8 and TRBJ2-2, with D possibly matching TRBD2 (6 bases). Germline V lookup: CDR1 SGHVS, CDR2 FQNEAQ. CDR3 length: 17 residues. V was pared by 2 bases and J by 4 bases, with 17 bases between.